What follows are 29 T cell receptor beta chains derived from one specimen sequenced in a study of response to subunit inactivated influenza vaccine. Each CDR3 protein gets one entry after TCRdb re-called the RT-PCR reads with MiXCR. The sample holds roughly 710,000 distinct CDR3 sequences; 14% are singletons and the top ten take 6.5% to 8%. Sequenced here: PBMCs from blood, sampled roughly 2 weeks before vaccination. The receptors here all came from a man between 50 and 59 years old who received an inactivated influenza vaccine.

This clonotype appeared a few times. This sequence joins TRBV5-5 and TRBJ1-5, with 7 bases fitting TRBD1. V gave up 0 bases and J gave up 9 bases; unmatched junction bases: 6. CDR1 is SGHKS and CDR2 is YYEKEE in the germline V gene (reference sequence). This CDR3 region has 14 residues. CDR3 sequence (DNA): TGTGCCAGCAGCTTGGACAGGGGCGTGTGGCCCCAGCATTTT. Protein: CASSLDRGVWPQHF.

On this clonotype itself: The junction does not match germline at one end; this may be a read error. The V and J genes are TRBV10-3 and TRBJ2-7, with D unclear. The CDR3 is 12 residues long. Germline lookup yields CDR1 ENHRY and CDR2 SYGVKD. Here the CDR3 DNA reads TGCGCCATCAGCGAACTGACCTACGAGCAGTACTTC. It codes for CAISELTYEQYF.

There are many counts of this clonotype. This chain connects TRBV18 to TRBJ2-1, with 10 nucleotides matching TRBD2. Trimming removed 1 base from V and 3 bases from J; junction bases left unmatched: 3. CDR1 is KGHSH and CDR2 is LQKENI in the germline V gene. CDR3 length equals 16 residues. DNA for the CDR3: TGTGCCAGCTCACCACTAGCGGGGGGACTCTACAATGAGCAGTTCTTC. It is translated as CASSPLAGGLYNEQFF.

The V and J genes are TRBV6-5 and TRBJ2-2; D is possibly TRBD2 (5 bases). V was cut by 0 bases and J by 3 bases, with 14 bases left in between. The germline gives CDR1 MNHEY, CDR2 SVGAGI. The CDR3 runs to 17 residues. This chain's CDR3 is CASSYSIELAYTGELFF. CDR3 nucleotides: TGTGCCAGCAGTTACTCGATAGAGCTAGCTTACACCGGGGAGCTGTTTTTT.

This chain links TRBV10-3 with TRBJ1-2; D is ambiguous. The CDR3 extends over 15 amino acids. V lost 0 bases to trimming and J lost 4 bases, with 12 bases between them. Germline V gene sequence: CDR1 ENHRY, CDR2 SYGVKD. This chain's CDR3 is CAISESTRAGYGYTF. Written as DNA, the CDR3 is TGTGCCATCAGTGAGTCGACTCGGGCGGGCTATGGCTACACCTTC.

This clonotype came up many times. The V call is TRBV5-5, the J call TRBJ2-1; a weak D match, TRBD2 (6 bases). This CDR3 contains 18 residues. The germline gives CDR1 SGHKS, CDR2 YYEKEE (reference sequence). V was pared by 1 base and J by 6 bases, with 23 bases between. The CDR3 region is CASSLSPQRPVGGNEQFF. CDR3 sequence (DNA): TGTGCCAGCAGCTTGTCTCCCCAGCGCCCGGTCGGGGGCAATGAGCAGTTCTTC.

This clonotype was seen only a few times. The chain carries TRBV12-3 or TRBV12-4 and TRBJ1-6; 10 bases are a match to TRBD1. The CDR3 length is 15 residues. V shed 2 bases and J 7 bases; nucleotides not matched to a gene: 2. The CDR3 sequence: CASSLMGQGNSPLHF. The CDR3 nucleotides are TGTGCCAGCAGTTTAATGGGACAGGGGAATTCACCCCTCCACTTT.

The chain uses TRBV5-1 and TRBJ2-1; the D gene is possibly TRBD1 (5 bases). The CDR3 spans 15 residues. Trimming removed 5 bases from V and 0 bases from J, with 12 bases in between. Germline CDR1 and CDR2: SGHRS and YFSETQ. This chain's CDR3 is CASSKTQGSYNEQFF. The DNA for the CDR3 is TGCGCCAGCAGTAAAACCCAGGGCTCCTACAATGAGCAGTTCTTC.

This chain joins TRBV5-1 and TRBJ2-3; TRBD2 aligns across 8 bases. CDR1 is SGHRS and CDR2 is YFSETQ in the germline V gene. The ends lost 0 bases at V and 5 bases at J; junction bases unmatched: 11. The CDR3 consists of 17 residues. CDR3 bases: TGCGCCAGCAGCTTGGGGGGTAGCGGGAATTTCAGAGATACGCAGTATTTT. Translating gives CASSLGGSGNFRDTQYF.

This clonotype was seen more than once but under ten times. J is TRBJ2-3 and V is TRBV20-1, with 10 nucleotides matching TRBD2. Trimming cost V 6 bases and J 14 bases; bases outside gene matches: 14. CDR1 DFQATT and CDR2 SNEGSKA come from the germline V gene (reference sequence). The CDR3 runs 13 residues. CDR3 nucleotides: TGCAGTGCCCGCCTAGGGCTAGCGGGAGTCGGGTATTTT. It translates to CSARLGLAGVGYF.

This clonotype appeared many times. The chain has TRBV9 and TRBJ2-3, with 16 nucleotides matching TRBD2. The germline CDR1 and CDR2 sequences are SGDLS and YYNGEE. The CDR3 is made up of 16 amino acids. J lost 4 bases, V lost 3 bases, and 2 bases had no gene match. CDR3 nucleotide sequence: TGTGCCAGCAGCGACGGGACTAGCGGGAGGGCAGATACGCAGTATTTT. Amino acids: CASSDGTSGRADTQYF. The full variable domain, with the rest looked up from reference TRBV9 and TRBJ2-3, is DSGVTQTPKHLITATGQRVTLRCSPRSGDLSVYWYQQSLDQGLQFLIQYYNGEERAKGNILERFSAQQFPDLHSELNLSSLELGDSALYFCASSDGTSGRADTQYFGPGTRLTVL.

The chain employs TRBV5-1 and TRBJ2-1, with 10 bases aligning to TRBD2. The CDR3 has 14 residues. V lost 0 bases, J lost 7 bases, and 1 base stayed unmatched. Per the germline V gene, CDR1 is SGHRS and CDR2 is YFSETQ. The CDR3 DNA follows: TGCGCCAGCAGCTTGGTTAGCGGGGGGAATGAGCAGTTCTTC. Translation: CASSLVSGGNEQFF.

This chain links TRBV5-1 with TRBJ2-2; D is unclear. V gave up 4 bases and J gave up 7 bases, with 11 bases separating them. This CDR3 has 13 amino acids. Germline V CDR1 and CDR2: SGHRS, YFSETQ. CDR3 region: CASSGSEGGELFF. CDR3 coding DNA: TGCGCCAGCAGCGGATCCGAAGGCGGGGAGCTGTTTTTT. Full variable domain (remainder filled in from reference TRBV5-1 and TRBJ2-2): KAGVTQTPRYLIKTRGQQVTLSCSPISGHRSVSWYQQTPGQGLQFLFEYFSETQRNKGNFPGRFSGRQFSNSRSEMNVSTLELGDSALYLCASSGSEGGELFFGEGSRLTVL.

The chain has TRBV5-1 and TRBJ2-3; D gene uncertain. The CDR3 has 15 residues. V lost 5 bases and J 1 base, leaving 14 bases between the germline ends. Germline CDR1 SGHRS, CDR2 YFSETQ. Here the CDR3 DNA reads TGCGCCAGCAGTTCTCTAGAGCCCCGCACAGATACGCAGTATTTT. Amino acid sequence: CASSSLEPRTDTQYF. The full variable domain, in which reference TRBV5-1 and TRBJ2-3 provide the parts outside the CDR3, is KAGVTQTPRYLIKTRGQQVTLSCSPISGHRSVSWYQQTPGQGLQFLFEYFSETQRNKGNFPGRFSGRQFSNSRSEMNVSTLELGDSALYLCASSSLEPRTDTQYFGPGTRLTVL.

This clonotype was detected only a few times. The chain couples TRBV29-1 to TRBJ2-2; 10 bases align to TRBD2. The junction had 1 base not matched to a gene; V was cut back by 4 bases and J by 5 bases. This CDR3 is 13 amino acids long. Germline V gene lookup returns CDR1 SQVTM and CDR2 ANQGSEA. As DNA, the CDR3 is TGCAGCGTTGGGACTAGCGGTACCGGGGAGCTGTTTTTT. Protein product: CSVGTSGTGELFF.

This clonotype was observed a few times. The V gene is TRBV9, the J gene TRBJ2-7, with TRBD2 identical over 9 bases. This CDR3 region has 15 residues. Germline loops: CDR1 SGDLS, CDR2 YYNGEE. V gave up 2 bases and J gave up 5 bases; unmatched junction bases: 8. DNA for the CDR3: TGTGCCAGCAGCGTCTCTCTAGCGGGATCAGACGAGCAGTACTTC. Translated: CASSVSLAGSDEQYF. The variable domain in full, with the rest retrieved from reference TRBV9 and TRBJ2-7, is DSGVTQTPKHLITATGQRVTLRCSPRSGDLSVYWYQQSLDQGLQFLIQYYNGEERAKGNILERFSAQQFPDLHSELNLSSLELGDSALYFCASSVSLAGSDEQYFGPGTRLTVT.

This clonotype was seen only a few times. The V call is TRBV7-2, the J call TRBJ2-2; D gene unclear. CDR3 length: 16 residues. Germline V gene data show CDR1 as SGHTA and CDR2 as FQGNSA. V was pared by 1 base and J by 2 bases, with 11 bases between. This chain's CDR3 is CASSLVAVYNTGELFF. CDR3 sequence (DNA): TGTGCCAGCAGCTTAGTGGCAGTGTACAACACCGGGGAGCTGTTTTTT.

This chain joins TRBV20-1 and TRBJ2-7, with no clear D. CDR1 is DFQATT and CDR2 is SNEGSKA in the germline V gene (reference sequence). Deletions cut 6 bases from V and 2 bases from J, with 17 bases between. The length of the CDR3 is 14 residues. CDR3 sequence (DNA): TGCAGTGCAACCGAGTGGGGAATTGCCTACGAGCAGTACTTC. Translated, it gives CSATEWGIAYEQYF.

V is TRBV7-9 and J is TRBJ2-5; a possible D gene is TRBD1 (5 bases). Germline assignment: CDR1 SEHNR and CDR2 FQNEAQ (reference sequence). Trimming shortened V by 5 bases and J by 5 bases, and 15 bases separated the two germline ends. The CDR3 consists of 14 residues. The CDR3 protein is CASSLSGQRETQYF. The CDR3 DNA reads TGTGCCAGCAGCCTCTCAGGGCAACGGGAGACCCAGTACTTC.

The V call is TRBV7-2, the J call TRBJ2-7; no clear D. Trimming shortened V by 10 bases and J by 6 bases, and 22 bases separated the two germline ends. The germline gives CDR1 SGHTA, CDR2 FQGNSA. The CDR3 consists of 14 residues. CDR3 sequence (DNA): TGTGCCACAAACTTTAACAGCGCCCTGGGCGAGCAGTACTTC. Its translation: CATNFNSALGEQYF.

This clonotype was recorded a few times. The chain joins TRBV9 to TRBJ2-2; D is possibly TRBD1 or TRBD2 (6 bases each). The CDR3 contains 13 residues. V dropped 4 bases and J dropped 7 bases, with 11 bases sitting between them. Per germline, CDR1 SGDLS and CDR2 YYNGEE. The CDR3 is CASSNGGLGELFF. For the CDR3, the DNA is TGTGCCAGCAGCAACGGGGGCCTCGGGGAGCTGTTTTTT.

The chain uses TRBV5-5 and TRBJ1-5, with 7 bases identical to TRBD1. The germline CDR1 and CDR2 sequences are SGHKS and YYEKEE (reference sequence). V gave up 4 bases and J gave up 0 bases; unmatched junction bases: 10. This CDR3 is 17 amino acids long. CDR3 coding DNA: TGTGCCAGCAGCCCCTTGGCAGGGGACAGTAGCAATCAGCCCCAGCATTTT. It yields the protein CASSPLAGDSSNQPQHF. Complete variable domain (other parts from reference TRBV5-5 and TRBJ1-5): DAGVTQSPTHLIKTRGQQVTLRCSPISGHKSVSWYQQVLGQGPQFIFQYYEKEERGRGNFPDRFSARQFPNYSSELNVNALLLGDSALYLCASSPLAGDSSNQPQHFGDGTRLSIL.

The chain has TRBV27 and TRBJ2-1, with 11 nucleotides matching TRBD2. Trimming removed 0 bases from V and 8 bases from J; junction bases left unmatched: 6. CDR1 is MNHEY and CDR2 is SMNVEV in the germline V gene (reference sequence). The CDR3 sequence is 16 residues long. Here the CDR3 reads CASSLSLAGVRDEQFF. In nucleotides, the CDR3 is TGTGCCAGCAGTTTATCACTAGCGGGAGTACGGGATGAGCAGTTCTTC.

There are a few counts of this clonotype. The chain combines TRBV20-1 with TRBJ1-4; D is unclear. Germline V gene lookup returns CDR1 DFQATT and CDR2 SNEGSKA (reference sequence). V was pared by 5 bases and J by 10 bases, with 11 bases between. CDR3 size: 11 residues. CDR3 coding DNA: TGCAGTGCTCGGAAGGGAGGAAAACTGTTTTTT. It specifies CSARKGGKLFF.

V and J are TRBV6-2 or TRBV6-3 and TRBJ1-5; 7 bases are a match to TRBD1. This CDR3 spans 17 amino acids. Germline lookup yields CDR1 MNHEY and CDR2 SVGEGT. V lost 8 bases, J lost 3 bases, and 16 bases stayed unmatched. The DNA of the CDR3 is TGTGCCAGCGGGCGTAACGCGGGACAGTACCACAATCAGCCCCAGCATTTT. Translated: CASGRNAGQYHNQPQHF.

This clonotype was seen a handful of times. V gene TRBV10-3 combines with J gene TRBJ1-2; D ambiguous. The CDR3 consists of 17 residues. Germline CDR1 and CDR2: ENHRY and SYGVKD. V was pared by 2 bases and J by 6 bases, with 22 bases between. CDR3 in amino acids: CAISELLGLGPGDGYTF. In DNA form, the CDR3 reads TGTGCCATCAGTGAGCTCTTAGGGCTAGGACCCGGGGATGGCTACACCTTC.

V is TRBV6-1 and J is TRBJ1-6; D is unresolved. Germline CDR1 and CDR2: MNHNS and SASEGT. The CDR3 runs 14 residues. V was cut by 5 bases and J by 7 bases, with 12 bases left in between. The CDR3 loop reads CASSLWTLNSPLHF. The CDR3 DNA reads TGTGCCAGCAGTCTCTGGACCCTAAATTCACCCCTCCACTTT.

The rearrangement links TRBV3-1 to TRBJ1-2; D is perhaps TRBD1 (5 bases). Germline V gives CDR1 LGHDT, CDR2 YNNKEL (reference sequence). The CDR3 loop spans 13 amino acids. Trimming removed 5 bases at V and 9 bases at J, with 16 bases between. The CDR3 DNA reads TGTGCCAGCAGCTCCTACGGTAGGGGCCGCTACACCTTC. Protein: CASSSYGRGRYTF.

This clonotype was counted only a few times. The genes are TRBV25-1 and TRBJ2-1; D not resolved. V was clipped by 2 bases and J by 4 bases, with 15 bases between them. CDR1 and CDR2 (germline): MGHDK, SYGVNS. This CDR3 has 16 amino acids. Written as DNA, the CDR3 is TGTGCCAGCAGTGAACACCCTGGGCAGAAGTACAATGAGCAGTTCTTC. Translated: CASSEHPGQKYNEQFF.